This is a list of T cell receptor beta chains from one sample in a study of shared clonotypes between healthy human individuals. Sequencing used immunoSEQ multiplex PCR; TCRdb keeps in-frame clones, though not all of them. The sample records some 1,600,000 clones, approximately 98% being singletons. What was sequenced was naive CD4+ T cells sorted from blood. These receptors all stem from a man younger than 45 in good health. The CDR3 runs from the conserved cysteine through the conserved F or W. The D gene is left open where the match is weak. Size tells how often a clone was seen (once, few, many) or the class of an expanded clone, and some rows leave it out.

NA,TRBV2,TRBJ2-2,NA,14,TGTGCCAGCAGTGACAGGGTTCGGACCGGGGAGCTGTTTTTT,CASSDRVRTGELFF
NA,TRBV2,TRBJ2-1,TRBD2,15,TGTGCCAGCAGTGATCTTCTAGCGGGAGCCAATGAGCAGTTCTTC,CASSDLLAGANEQFF
NA,TRBV9,TRBJ2-7,TRBD2,14,TGTGCCAGCAGCCCCGCTAGCGGGGCCTACGAGCAGTACTTC,CASSPASGAYEQYF
NA,TRBV18,TRBJ2-5,NA,14,TGTGCCAGCTCACCGGTGGGGTATCAAGAGACCCAGTACTTC,CASSPVGYQETQYF
once,TRBV5-1,TRBJ2-3,NA,15,TGCGCCAGCAGCTTGGGGGATCCCGATGCTGATACGCAGTATTTT,CASSLGDPDADTQYF
NA,TRBV28,TRBJ2-2,NA,15,TGTGCCAGCAGCTTTCGGACAAAGAACACCGGGGAGCTGTTTTTT,CASSFRTKNTGELFF
NA,TRBV6-5,TRBJ1-1,NA,13,TGTGCCAGCAGTTACACCGAGAACACTGAAGCTTTCTTT,CASSYTENTEAFF
NA,TRBV4-2,TRBJ1-4,NA,14,TGTGCCAGCAGCCCGGGACTGGCAGATGAAAAACTGTTTTTT,CASSPGLADEKLFF
NA,TRBV7-9,TRBJ1-2,NA,14,TGTGCCAGCAGCTCCTGGACAGATGCGGCGGGCTACACCTTC,CASSSWTDAAGYTF
NA,TRBV11-1,TRBJ1-1,NA,13,TGTGCCAGCAGCTTAGCCAGGGGCACTGAAGCTTTCTTT,CASSLARGTEAFF
NA,TRBV19,TRBJ2-7,TRBD1,13,TGTGCCAGTAGTAATGACAGGGGAGGCGAGCAGTACTTC,CASSNDRGGEQYF
NA,TRBV5-1,TRBJ1-1,NA,14,TGCGCCAGCAGCTTGGCTGGCAGGGGTGCTGAAGCTTTCTTT,CASSLAGRGAEAFF
NA,TRBV28,TRBJ1-2,TRBD1,12,TGTGCCCTGGGACAGGGAATTTCTGGCTACACCTTC,CALGQGISGYTF
NA,TRBV19,TRBJ1-2,NA,13,TGTGCCAGTAGTTTTATAGCTAACTATGGCTACACCTTC,CASSFIANYGYTF
NA,TRBV10-2,TRBJ2-6,TRBD1,14,TGCGCCAGCAGGGACACAGGGGCGAATAACGTCCTGACTTTC,CASRDTGANNVLTF
NA,TRBV29-1,TRBJ1-2,TRBD1,15,TGCAGCGTTGTGACACAGGGGGAGATGGGCTATGGCTACACCTTC,CSVVTQGEMGYGYTF
NA,TRBV29-1,TRBJ1-1,NA,12,TGCAGCGTGCGTAACCTTGACAGTGGCGCTTTCTTT,CSVRNLDSGAFF
NA,TRBV10-3,TRBJ1-5,TRBD1,15,TGTGCCATCAGGAGTGGACAGGGGTCGGATCAGCCCCAGCATTTT,CAIRSGQGSDQPQHF
once,TRBV6-5,TRBJ2-7,TRBD1,14,TGTGCCAGCAGCCAAACAGGGGGCGCCTACGAGCAGTACTTC,CASSQTGGAYEQYF
NA,TRBV2,TRBJ1-2,NA,14,TGTGCCAGCAGTGAAGCTTCGAGGGAAAGCGGCTACACCTTC,CASSEASRESGYTF
NA,TRBV5-1,TRBJ1-2,TRBD1,14,TGCGCCAGCAGCTTGGAGGGACAGAACTATGGCTACACCTTC,CASSLEGQNYGYTF
NA,TRBV10-3,TRBJ2-2,NA,14,TGTGCCATCAGTAGGGCAGGGAACACCGGGGAGCTGTTTTTT,CAISRAGNTGELFF
NA,TRBV18,TRBJ1-4,NA,14,TGTGCCAGCTCACCATCGGCAGGGGACGAAAAACTGTTTTTT,CASSPSAGDEKLFF
NA,TRBV14,TRBJ2-5,TRBD2,20,TGTGCCAGCAGCCCCATGACTAGCGGGAGGATGTTGGACAAGAAAGAGACCCAGTACTTC,CASSPMTSGRMLDKKETQYF
NA,TRBV13,TRBJ1-4,NA,14,TGTGCCAGCAGCTTGGTCAGGTCTAATGAAAAACTGTTTTTT,CASSLVRSNEKLFF
NA,TRBV10-3,TRBJ1-5,TRBD1,17,TGTGCCATCAGTGGTAGTTCCGGACAGGATAGCAATCAGCCCCAGCATTTT,CAISGSSGQDSNQPQHF
NA,TRBV2,TRBJ2-7,NA,14,TGTGCCAGCAGTGGGACATTCTTGCTCAACGAGCAGTACTTC,CASSGTFLLNEQYF